This TCR beta chain was recorded in a study of graft-versus-host responses after intestinal transplantation. Turning to the study itself: All recipients were given anti-thymocyte globulin induction, and tacrolimus and steroids were then administered for around three years. Study-wide results and limits: Recipient marrow contained GvH clones, some of which appeared first in ileum or blood.

V dropped 4 bases and J dropped 5; count of bases not matched to a gene: 2. The CDR3 sequence is 14 residues long. Germline V gene lookup returns CDR1 SGHRS and CDR2 YFSETQ. The method was immunoSEQ multiplex PCR; TCRdb's version includes in-frame clones alone and lacks a portion of them. The top ten clones hold roughly 0.22% of a sample with 30,000 to 50,000 clones, 90% to 95% of them seen once. In the case of this clone: No antigen is known for it.

This TCR derives from a human donor who was the organ donor for an intestinal transplant. This specimen consisted of unstimulated CD8+ T cells sorted from spleen or lymph node cells, obtained before transplant. The rearrangement joins TRBV5-1 to TRBJ2-7; 14 bases line up with TRBD2. CDR3 region: CASSGTSGGDEQYF. CDR3 coding DNA: TGCGCCAGCAGCGGGACTAGCGGGGGCGACGAGCAGTACTTC.